The 26 T cell receptor beta chains below were found in one sample sequenced in a study of T cells in women clearing cervical HPV infection. Repertoires were generated with immunoSEQ multiplex PCR, while TCRdb's copy carries only in-frame clones and drops some. This table lists some 24,000 clones. The sequenced sample was blood buffy coat. All receptors come from a woman aged 18 to 75 with a cervical HPV16 infection that either progressed to CIN3+ or cleared (not recorded which).

On this clone itself: The sequenced fragment ends 3 residues before the CDR3 boundary, so the rest is inferred from the germline J gene. The chain employs TRBV7-2 and TRBJ2-2; 10 nucleotides match TRBD1. Germline CDR1 is SGHTA and CDR2 is FQGNSA. CDR3 length: 14 amino acids. CDR3 loop: CASSPDRGNEKLFF. CDR3 DNA (partial): TGTGCCAGCAGCCCGGACAGGGGGAATGAAAAG.

On this clone: The read halts 3 residues ahead of the CDR3 end, with the missing end drawn from the germline J gene. The chain joins TRBV4-1 to TRBJ2-1; 9 bases align to TRBD2. In germline, CDR1 is MGHRA, CDR2 YSYEKL. The CDR3 runs 16 residues. The ends lost 0 bases at V and 6 bases at J; junction bases unmatched: 6. The covered CDR3 bases are TGCGCCAGCAGCCAAGAGGGGGCGGGAGGGACCAATGAG. This sequence encodes CASSQEGAGGTNE. The full-length CDR3 reads as CASSQEGAGGTNEQFF.

About this clone: The read is 3 residues too short to cover the CDR3 end, so that end is filled in from the germline J gene. The chain joins TRBV12-3 or TRBV12-4 to TRBJ2-5, with 9 nucleotides matching TRBD1. The CDR3 consists of 15 residues. Losses at the gene ends were 5 bases for V and 2 bases for J; bases not matched to a gene: 6. The sequenced CDR3 bases are TGTGCCAGCAGTCAATTTGGACAGGGGCAAGAGACC. Translating gives CASSQFGQGQET. Given in full, the CDR3 is CASSQFGQGQETQYF.

Remarks on this clone: The read finishes 3 residues shy of the CDR3 end, and the germline J gene is used to complete it. The chain carries TRBV4-1 and TRBJ1-5; the D is unclear. The CDR3 has 13 residues. Germline V lookup: CDR1 MGHRA, CDR2 YSYEKL. Trimming shortened V by 0 bases and J by 6 bases, and 6 bases separated the two germline ends. The covered CDR3 bases are TGCGCCAGCAGCCAAGATCTTCGTCAGCCC. It yields the protein CASSQDLRQP. In full, the CDR3 is CASSQDLRQPQHF.

As regards this clone: The read halts 3 residues ahead of the CDR3 end, with the missing end drawn from the germline J gene. The V call is TRBV20-1, the J call TRBJ2-1, with a possible D match to TRBD2 (5 bases). Deletions cut 2 bases from V and 0 bases from J, with 8 bases between. The CDR3 is 14 amino acids. CDR1 is DFQATT and CDR2 is SNEGSKA in the germline V gene (reference sequence). The CDR3 DNA, read in part, is TGCAGTGCTAGACCCAGCGGCTCCTACAATGAG. It yields the protein CSARPSGSYNE. In full, the CDR3 is CSARPSGSYNEQFF.

With respect to this clone: From the germline J gene comes the end of the CDR3, since the read stops 3 residues before it. V gene TRBV5-6 combines with J gene TRBJ2-1; tentative D call: TRBD1 (5 bases). CDR1 SGHDT and CDR2 YYEEEE come from the germline V gene. Trimming removed 0 bases from V and 3 bases from J, with 7 bases in between. This CDR3 spans 14 amino acids. The CDR3 here is CASSLDQGYNEQFF. The DNA read from the CDR3 is TGTGCCAGCAGCTTGGACCAGGGCTACAATGAG.

Points on this clone: The CDR3 goes on 3 residues after the read ends, and that part is filled in from the germline J gene. The chain carries TRBV20-1 and TRBJ2-1; D uncertain. Trimming left V 7 bases short and J 9 bases short, with 16 bases between. Germline V CDR1 and CDR2: DFQATT, SNEGSKA (reference sequence). This CDR3 is built from 12 residues. The sequenced CDR3 bases are TGCAGTGGAGCTAGTATCCTTAGTGAG. Amino acids: CSGASILSE. The complete CDR3 reads CSGASILSEQFF.

CDR3 DNA (partial): TGTGCCAGCAGTGGGGTGAGGGGACAGCCG. Its translation: CASSGVRGQP. The full CDR3 sequence reads CASSGVRGQPQYF. The J gene is TRBJ2-3, the V gene TRBV12-3 or TRBV12-4, with 7 nucleotides matching TRBD1. The read terminates 3 residues ahead of where the CDR3 ends, so the germline J gene completes it. The CDR3 loop spans 13 amino acids.

About this clone: The read halts 3 residues ahead of the CDR3 end, with the missing end drawn from the germline J gene. The J gene is TRBJ2-7, the V gene TRBV15; D might be TRBD1 (5 bases). This CDR3 has 15 amino acids. The V gene's germline CDR1 is LNHNV and CDR2 YYDKDF (reference sequence). Trimming shortened V by 3 bases and J by 3 bases, and 15 bases separated the two germline ends. CDR3 protein: CATSSFGRRGYEQYF. The CDR3 bases that were read are TGTGCCACCAGCAGTTTCGGACGTAGGGGCTACGAG.

Details on this clone: The observed sequence ends 3 residues before the CDR3 terminus, with the missing tail filled in from the germline J gene. J is TRBJ1-1 and V is TRBV29-1; the D is unclear. From germline, CDR1 is SQVTM and CDR2 ANQGSEA. The CDR3 consists of 12 residues. The part of the CDR3 DNA that was read is TGCAGCGTTGTTGGCTCTCGTAAAGGG. This encodes CSVVGSRKG. The whole CDR3 reads CSVVGSRKGAFF.

Turning to this clone: The read terminates 3 residues before the CDR3 end, so the remaining end is supplied by the germline J gene. The chain has TRBV6-1 and TRBJ2-7; 11 bases agree with TRBD2. Germline CDR1 reads MNHNS; CDR2 reads SASEGT. This CDR3 is built from 15 residues. With 3 bases clipped from V and 4 bases from J, the junction kept 5 bases outside the gene matches. The CDR3 is CASSEIAGGPYEQYF. CDR3 DNA, as far as it was read: TGTGCCAGCAGTGAGATAGCGGGAGGGCCTTACGAG.

With respect to this clone: Read data end 3 residues before the CDR3 end; the end is taken from the germline J gene. The V call is TRBV13, the J call TRBJ1-3; perhaps TRBD1 as D (5 bases). Between the trimmed V and J ends, which lost 4 bases and 0 bases, there was a span of 13 bases. In germline, CDR1 is PRHDT, CDR2 FYEKMQ (reference sequence). This CDR3 has 16 residues. CDR3 DNA (partial): TGTGCCAGCAGCTCGAAAAAGACAGACTCTGGAAACACC. It specifies CASSSKKTDSGNT. The whole CDR3 region reads CASSSKKTDSGNTIYF.

Comments on this clone: The junction differs from germline at one of its ends, possibly a read error. The CDR3 goes on 3 residues after the read ends, and that part is filled in from the germline J gene. V is TRBV7-3 and J is TRBJ1-1, with TRBD1 matching over 8 bases. CDR3 length: 14 residues. Looked up from germline, CDR1 is SGHTA and CDR2 is FQGTGA. The covered CDR3 bases are TGTGCCAGCAGCATAACAGGGGGGAACACTGAA. As protein: CASSITGGNTE. The whole CDR3 protein reads CASSITGGNTEAFF. Combining the CDR3 with reference TRBV7-3 and TRBJ1-1 gives the whole variable domain GAGVSQTPSNKVTEKGKYVELRCDPISGHTALYWYRQSLGQGPEFLIYFQGTGAADDSGLPNDRFFAVRPEGSVSTLKIQRTERGDSAVYLCASSITGGNTEAFFGQGTRLTVV.

A note on this clone: The CDR3 goes on 3 residues after the read ends, and that part is filled in from the germline J gene. The rearrangement links TRBV7-6 to TRBJ1-2; D uncertain. Germline values: CDR1 SGHVS, CDR2 FNYEAQ. The CDR3 covers 16 residues. This chain's CDR3 is CASSYRTSGGSDTYTF. The sequenced CDR3 bases are TGTGCCAGCAGCTATCGGACTAGCGGCGGATCGGATACC.

As concerns this clone: The missing CDR3 end, 3 residues past where the read stops, is filled in from the germline J gene. The chain couples TRBV7-9 to TRBJ2-5; weak D call: TRBD2 (6 bases). CDR1 SEHNR and CDR2 FQNEAQ come from the germline V gene (reference sequence). V lost 5 bases and J lost 4, with 14 bases in between. CDR3 size: 14 residues. The part of the CDR3 DNA that was read is TGTGCCAGCAGCCCGGGGGTGGTCGGAGAGACC. Protein: CASSPGVVGET. The full CDR3 sequence reads CASSPGVVGETQYF.

Turning to this clone: The read terminates 3 residues before the CDR3 end, so the remaining end is supplied by the germline J gene. The rearrangement uses TRBV19 and TRBJ2-2; the match to TRBD1 covers 7 bases. Germline CDR1 LNHDA, CDR2 SQIVND (reference sequence). The CDR3 loop spans 18 amino acids. The part of the CDR3 DNA that was read is TGTGCCAGTAGTATAGATCTGTCTCTATTGACAGGGTGGTCACCG. This gives the protein CASSIDLSLLTGWSP. The CDR3 as a whole reads CASSIDLSLLTGWSPLFF.

Turning to this clone: The sequenced fragment ends 3 residues before the CDR3 boundary, so the rest is inferred from the germline J gene. The rearrangement joins TRBV10-3 to TRBJ2-7; the D gene is possibly TRBD2 (6 bases). CDR3 length equals 15 residues. CDR1 and CDR2 (germline): ENHRY, SYGVKD. V was cut by 3 bases and J by 5 bases, with 17 bases left in between. CDR3 protein: CAISDPPGGVNEQYF. Incomplete CDR3 DNA: TGTGCCATCAGTGACCCCCCCGGGGGTGTCAACGAG.

In the case of this clone: The read comes to an end 3 residues before the CDR3 does, leaving the germline J gene to fill in the end. The chain links TRBV7-3 to TRBJ2-6; TRBD1 aligns across 7 bases. Germline CDR1 SGHTA, CDR2 FQGTGA. V was pared by 8 bases and J by 2 bases, with 6 bases of the junction left unmatched. The CDR3 has 15 residues. This CDR3 reads CASGTDRAGANVLTF. The CDR3 DNA, read in part, is TGTGCCAGCGGGACCGACAGGGCTGGGGCCAACGTC.

As regards this clone: Read data end 3 residues before the CDR3 end; the end is taken from the germline J gene. This chain uses TRBV9 with TRBJ2-3; a possible D gene is TRBD1 (6 bases). V lost 4 bases, J lost 3 bases, and 24 bases lay in between. The germline CDR1 and CDR2 sequences are SGDLS and YYNGEE. The CDR3 is made up of 18 amino acids. The sequenced CDR3 bases are TGTGCCAGCAGCCCTAGCCGAGACCAGGGGTTTCGGACAGATACG. This translates into CASSPSRDQGFRTDT. The full-length CDR3 reads as CASSPSRDQGFRTDTQYF. The full variable domain, rest sourced from reference TRBV9 and TRBJ2-3, is DSGVTQTPKHLITATGQRVTLRCSPRSGDLSVYWYQQSLDQGLQFLIQYYNGEERAKGNILERFSAQQFPDLHSELNLSSLELGDSALYFCASSPSRDQGFRTDTQYFGPGTRLTVL.

Note on this clone: Read coverage stops 3 residues before the CDR3 terminus; the germline J gene supplies the remainder. The chain carries TRBV7-2 and TRBJ2-7; 9 bases map to TRBD1. The junction had 0 bases not matched to a gene; V was cut back by 4 bases and J by 2 bases. Germline values: CDR1 SGHTA, CDR2 FQGNSA. CDR3 length: 13 residues. This CDR3 is CASSWDRAYEQYF. The part of the CDR3 DNA that was read is TGTGCCAGCAGCTGGGACAGGGCCTACGAG.

About this clone itself: The sequenced fragment ends 3 residues before the CDR3 boundary, so the rest is inferred from the germline J gene. V gene TRBV19 combines with J gene TRBJ1-2; weak D call: TRBD1 (5 bases). V lost 1 base, J lost 4 bases, and 7 bases lay in between. This CDR3 comprises 13 residues. Per germline, CDR1 LNHDA and CDR2 SQIVND (reference sequence). The CDR3 bases that were read are TGTGCCAGTAGTATAGGACAGTTCTATGGC. This encodes CASSIGQFYG. The whole CDR3 is CASSIGQFYGYTF.

Partial CDR3 DNA: TGTGCCAGTATGGGTCAGGGCTCGAATCAGCCC. Translating it yields CASMGQGSNQP. The whole CDR3 reads CASMGQGSNQPQHF. V and J are TRBV19 and TRBJ1-5, with a possible D match to TRBD1 (5 bases). The missing CDR3 end, 3 residues past where the read stops, is filled in from the germline J gene. V lost 7 bases and J 4 bases, leaving 14 bases between the germline ends. The CDR3 spans 14 residues. Germline values: CDR1 LNHDA, CDR2 SQIVND (reference sequence). The full variable domain, completed using reference TRBV19 and TRBJ1-5, is DGGITQSPKYLFRKEGQNVTLSCEQNLNHDAMYWYRQDPGQGLRLIYYSQIVNDFQKGDIAEGYSVSREKKESFPLTVTSAQKNPTAFYLCASMGQGSNQPQHFGDGTRLSIL.

Notes on this clone: The sequence runs out 3 residues before the end of the CDR3; the remainder is reconstructed from the germline J gene. The genes are TRBV7-9 and TRBJ1-2; no clear D. The length of the CDR3 is 14 residues. Germline values: CDR1 SEHNR, CDR2 FQNEAQ (reference sequence). The CDR3 DNA, read in part, is TGTGCCAGCAGCCGAGGAGGACTAGCCTCCGAC. Translating it yields CASSRGGLASD. The full CDR3 sequence reads CASSRGGLASDYTF.

The part of the CDR3 DNA that was read is TGCAGTGCTAGTCTGGGCAGGGGTGTTGGC. It yields the protein CSASLGRGVG. The whole CDR3 reads CSASLGRGVGYTF. The rearrangement joins TRBV20-1 to TRBJ1-2; possible D gene TRBD1, 6 bases. The read terminates 3 residues before the CDR3 end, so the remaining end is supplied by the germline J gene. Trimming took off 3 bases at V and 7 bases at J, with 15 bases between the two ends. The CDR3 extends over 13 amino acids. The germline gives CDR1 DFQATT, CDR2 SNEGSKA (reference sequence).

A remark on this clone: The missing CDR3 end, 3 residues past where the read stops, is filled in from the germline J gene. This chain connects TRBV7-6 to TRBJ2-1, with TRBD1 as a possible D gene (5 bases). Germline CDR1 and CDR2: SGHVS and FNYEAQ. CDR3 length: 15 amino acids. Trimming left V 6 bases short and J 1 base short, with 13 bases between. Here the CDR3 reads CASSPGIGSYNEQFF. The CDR3 DNA, read in part, is TGTGCCAGCAGTCCAGGGATTGGGTCCTACAATGAG.

A remark on this clone: Read sequence stops 3 residues before the CDR3 end, and the germline J gene provides the missing end. The V call is TRBV6-1, the J call TRBJ2-7; 7 bases line up with TRBD2. CDR1 is MNHNS and CDR2 is SASEGT in the germline V gene. With V trimmed by 2 bases and J by 5 bases, 9 bases remained unmatched. The CDR3 totals 15 residues. CDR3 protein: CASSEFVREGDEQYF. The CDR3 DNA, read in part, is TGTGCCAGCAGTGAATTCGTCAGGGAGGGCGACGAG.